The rows below give T cell receptor beta chains drawn from one sample of a study of T cell responses to AZD1222 COVID-19 vaccine. Only in-frame clones appear in the TCRdb table, and some are missing; sequencing was by immunoSEQ multiplex PCR. The sample records tens of thousands of clones, around nine tenths being singletons. Sequencing used peripheral blood, obtained 28 days after the second AZD1222 dose. The origin of the receptors is an adult who received the AZD1222 COVID-19 vaccine. Each CDR3 is given with its conserved first and last residue.

v_gene,j_gene,CDR3aa
TRBV3-1/TRBV3-2,TRBJ2-7,CASSPRDQGEQYF
TRBV19,TRBJ2-3,CASAGGSTDTQYF
TRBV2,TRBJ2-2,CASSDRGANTGELFF
TRBV27,TRBJ1-1,CASSSSRARLGAFF
TRBV14,TRBJ1-1,CASSQSGALGTEAFF
TRBV5-6,TRBJ2-2,CASSLGPTPNTGELFF
TRBV4-1,TRBJ1-1,CASSQDRRGEAFF
TRBV5-1,TRBJ2-6,CASSLGLTSGANVLTF
TRBV5-1,TRBJ1-2,CASSFQSNYGYTF
TRBV15,TRBJ1-6,CATRDPAGGYNSPLHF
TRBV29-1,TRBJ1-4,CSVEQSNEKLFF
TRBV18,TRBJ1-6,CASRDRSSYNSPLHF
TRBV6-5,TRBJ1-4,CASRGNEKLFF
TRBV6-6,TRBJ2-2,CASSWTGEAGELFF
TRBV15,TRBJ1-3,CATSPGTGGKGNTIYF
TRBV6-4,TRBJ1-2,CASRLRDLPYYGYTF
TRBV11-2,TRBJ1-2,CASVNRDSDYGYTF
TRBV5-1,TRBJ2-5,CASSSGGTSGTQETQYF
TRBV7-2,TRBJ1-1,CASSFLDSRLKGGAF
TRBV19,TRBJ2-5,CASRPQGEGEETQYF
TRBV12-5,TRBJ2-1,CASGGTSGGANEQFF
TRBV7-6,TRBJ2-7,CASSLAISAGGLEQYF
TRBV6-5,TRBJ1-2,CASSYVGGGYGYTF
TRBV5-1,TRBJ2-3,CASSFYGGGSTDTQYF
TRBV6-6,TRBJ1-5,CASSYSGGANQPQHF
TRBV6-5,TRBJ2-7,CASSSPTYEQYF
TRBV27,TRBJ1-6,CASSTSGQNDSPLHF
TRBV5-4,TRBJ2-1,CASSLGLADNEQFF
TRBV5-4,TRBJ2-3,CASSLRLAGASTDTQYF
TRBV13,TRBJ2-4,CASSLRGDIQYF
TRBV10-1,TRBJ1-1,CASSGARGGEAFF
TRBV7-3,TRBJ2-5,CASSRSGQETQYF
TRBV5-1,TRBJ1-1,CASSLGDQRKAFF
TRBV18,TRBJ1-1,CASSRGQGARGTEAFF
TRBV12-3/TRBV12-4,TRBJ1-1,CASSLPTEAFF
TRBV7-2,TRBJ2-1,CASSLSTGNNEQFF
TRBV2,TRBJ2-1,CASTVTHGNEQFF
TRBV10-2,TRBJ1-5,CASSESQGANQPQHF
TRBV19,TRBJ1-1,CASTDSVEAFF
TRBV6-1,TRBJ1-5,CASSEGRPLGQPQHF
TRBV5-1,TRBJ2-3,CASSLAPAGSTDTQYF
TRBV7-8,TRBJ2-6,CASSGRRGANVLTF
TRBV12-3/TRBV12-4,TRBJ1-3,CASSGSGNTIYF
TRBV5-4,TRBJ1-2,CASSLSTANYGYTF
TRBV9,TRBJ2-7,CASSVGGSTYEQYF
TRBV29-1,TRBJ1-1,CSAEMGFGTEAFF
TRBV7-8,TRBJ2-1,CASSLSRLGDEQFF
TRBV27,TRBJ2-1,CASTRGGPASEQFF
TRBV6-5,TRBJ1-2,CASSYGQGGGLGYTF
TRBV4-2,TRBJ2-5,CASSQARGTSAETQYF
TRBV5-1,TRBJ2-6,CASTDNGKGANVLTF
TRBV28,TRBJ1-5,CASSWGYQPQHF
TRBV12-3/TRBV12-4,TRBJ2-3,CASSSGLTDTQYF
TRBV7-9,TRBJ1-1,CASSTTVNTEAFF
TRBV7-9,TRBJ2-3,CASSHPVASGGRTDTQYF